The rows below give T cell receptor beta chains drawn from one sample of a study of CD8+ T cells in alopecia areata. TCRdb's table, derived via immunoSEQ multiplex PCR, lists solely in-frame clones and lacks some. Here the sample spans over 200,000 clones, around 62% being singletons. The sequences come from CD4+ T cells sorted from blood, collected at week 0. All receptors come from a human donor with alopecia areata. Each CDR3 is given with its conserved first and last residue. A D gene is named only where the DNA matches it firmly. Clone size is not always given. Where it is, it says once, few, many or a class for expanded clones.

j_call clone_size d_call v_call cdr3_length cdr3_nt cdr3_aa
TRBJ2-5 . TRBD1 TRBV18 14 TGTGCCAGCTCACCGACAGGGTTAAGGGAGACCCAGTACTTC CASSPTGLRETQYF
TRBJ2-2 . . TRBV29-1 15 TGCAGCGTTGAAGATCGGTTTAGGGAAACCGGGGAGCTGTTTTTT CSVEDRFRETGELFF
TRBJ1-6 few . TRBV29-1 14 TGCAGCGTTGTCCCACCGGACAGTAATTCACCCCTCCACTTT CSVVPPDSNSPLHF
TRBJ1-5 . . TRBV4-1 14 TGCGCCAGCAGCCAAGCGGGCGGCAATCAGCCCCAGCATTTT CASSQAGGNQPQHF
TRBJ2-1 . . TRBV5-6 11 TGTGCCAGCAGCGACACAACCCCCATGGTCTTC CASSDTTPMVF
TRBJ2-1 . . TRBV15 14 TGTGCCACCAGCAGAGATTCTGGGTTGGATGAGCAGTTCTTC CATSRDSGLDEQFF
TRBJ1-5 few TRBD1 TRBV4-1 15 TGCGCCAGCAGCCCTACGGGACAGAACAATCAGCCCCAGCATTTT CASSPTGQNNQPQHF
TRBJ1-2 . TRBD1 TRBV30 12 TGTGCCGGGTCCGGGACAGGGGCCGGCTACACCTTC CAGSGTGAGYTF
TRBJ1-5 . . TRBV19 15 TGTGCCAGTAGTACCCTAAGGAATAGCAATCAGCCCCAGCATTTT CASSTLRNSNQPQHF
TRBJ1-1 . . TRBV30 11 TGTGCCGTACTAGAGGGCAGACGGACGTTCTTT CAVLEGRRTFF
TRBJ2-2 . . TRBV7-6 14 TGTGCCAGCAGCATTGGACAGAACACCGGGGAGCTGTTTTTT CASSIGQNTGELFF
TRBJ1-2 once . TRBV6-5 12 TGTGCTCTCAAAGGGGGTTCCTATGGCTACACCTTC CALKGGSYGYTF
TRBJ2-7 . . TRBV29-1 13 TGCAGCGTGGGGGGACAGTCGGGATACGAGCAGTACTTC CSVGGQSGYEQYF
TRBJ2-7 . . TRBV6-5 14 TGTGCCAGCAGTCCTTACAGGGTATCCTACGAGCAGTACTTC CASSPYRVSYEQYF
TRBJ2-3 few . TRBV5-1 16 TGCGCCAGCAGCTTGGAGGGGGAGCGAGGATCGGATACGCAGTATTTT CASSLEGERGSDTQYF
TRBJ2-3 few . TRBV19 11 TGTGCCTCTACTTGGGCAGATACGCAGTATTTT CASTWADTQYF
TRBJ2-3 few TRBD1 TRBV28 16 TGTGCCAGCAGTTCGAAGGACAGGGTTGTCGAGGATACGCAGTATTTT CASSSKDRVVEDTQYF
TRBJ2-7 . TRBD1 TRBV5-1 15 TGCGCCAGCAGCCCGGGGACAGGGGACACCTACGAGCAGTACTTC CASSPGTGDTYEQYF
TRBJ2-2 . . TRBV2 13 TGTGCCAGCAGCGGACAGTTCACCGGGGAGCTGTTTTTT CASSGQFTGELFF
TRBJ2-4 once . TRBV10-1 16 TGCGCCAGCAGTGACGGGCAGTCTCTAGCCAAAAACATTCAGTACTTC CASSDGQSLAKNIQYF
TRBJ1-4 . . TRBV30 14 TGTGCCTGGAGCCCCCTCGGGACTAATGAAAAACTGTTTTTT CAWSPLGTNEKLFF
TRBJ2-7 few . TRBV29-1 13 TGCAGCGTCCGCGGGAAACTAACCTACGAGCAGTACTTC CSVRGKLTYEQYF
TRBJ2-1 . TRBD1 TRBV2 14 TGTGCCAGCAGCCCCGGGACAGGGGGTTACGAGCAGTTCTTC CASSPGTGGYEQFF
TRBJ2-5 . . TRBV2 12 TGTGCCAGCAGTGGTTTCGTGGAGACCCAGTACTTC CASSGFVETQYF
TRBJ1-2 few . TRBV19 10 TGTGCCACTCAATACTATGGCTACACCTTC CATQYYGYTF
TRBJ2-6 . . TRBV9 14 TGTGCCAGCAGCGTGGGGGCTGGGGCCAACGTCCTGACTTTC CASSVGAGANVLTF
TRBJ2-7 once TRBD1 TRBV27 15 TGTGCCAGCAGTCCCCGACAGGGTGGTGACCGCGAGCAGTACTTC CASSPRQGGDREQYF
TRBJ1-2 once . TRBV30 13 TGTGCCTGGAATTTGGGCAGTCTGAGTGGCTACACCTTC CAWNLGSLSGYTF
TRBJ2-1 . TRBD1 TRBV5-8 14 TGTGCCAGCGTGGACAGGGGGCGATACAATGAGCAGTTCTTC CASVDRGRYNEQFF
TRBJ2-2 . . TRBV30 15 TGTGCCTGGGATCTGGGCAGGGTAAACACCGGGGAGCTGTTTTTT CAWDLGRVNTGELFF
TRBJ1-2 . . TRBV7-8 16 TGTGCCAGCAGCTTAGCTACAGGAAGAATTAACTATGGCTACACCTTC CASSLATGRINYGYTF
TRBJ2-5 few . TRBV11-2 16 TGTGCCAGCAGCCTACGGATTGACCCCCAGAAAGAGACCCAGTACTTC CASSLRIDPQKETQYF